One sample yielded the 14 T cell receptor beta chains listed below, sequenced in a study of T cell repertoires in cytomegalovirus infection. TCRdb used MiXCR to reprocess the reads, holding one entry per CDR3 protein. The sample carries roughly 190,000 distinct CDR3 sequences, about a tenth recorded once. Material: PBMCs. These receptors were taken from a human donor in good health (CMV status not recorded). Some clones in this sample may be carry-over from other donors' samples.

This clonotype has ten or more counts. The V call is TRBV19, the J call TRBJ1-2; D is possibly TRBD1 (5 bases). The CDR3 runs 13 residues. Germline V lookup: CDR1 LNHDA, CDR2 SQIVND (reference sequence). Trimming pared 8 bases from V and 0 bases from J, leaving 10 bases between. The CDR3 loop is CASRRGSNYGYTF. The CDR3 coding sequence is TGTGCCAGTCGCCGGGGCTCTAACTATGGCTACACCTTC.

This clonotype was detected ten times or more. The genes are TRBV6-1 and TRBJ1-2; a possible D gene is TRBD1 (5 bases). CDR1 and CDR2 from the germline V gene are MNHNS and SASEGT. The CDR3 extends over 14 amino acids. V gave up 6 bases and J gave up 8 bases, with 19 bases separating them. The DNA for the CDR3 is TGTGCCAGCAGCGCCCGGGACGTCAGAGCAGGCTACACCTTC. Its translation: CASSARDVRAGYTF.

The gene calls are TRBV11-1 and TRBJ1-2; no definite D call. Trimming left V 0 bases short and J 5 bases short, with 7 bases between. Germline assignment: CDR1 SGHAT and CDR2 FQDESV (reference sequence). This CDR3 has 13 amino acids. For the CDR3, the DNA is TGTGCCAGCAGCTTAGCGCAAGGTTATGGCTACACCTTC. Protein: CASSLAQGYGYTF. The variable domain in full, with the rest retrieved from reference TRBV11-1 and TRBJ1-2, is EAEVAQSPRYKITEKSQAVAFWCDPISGHATLYWYRQILGQGPELLVQFQDESVVDDSQLPKDRFSAERLKGVDSTLKIQPAELGDSAMYLCASSLAQGYGYTFGSGTRLTVV.

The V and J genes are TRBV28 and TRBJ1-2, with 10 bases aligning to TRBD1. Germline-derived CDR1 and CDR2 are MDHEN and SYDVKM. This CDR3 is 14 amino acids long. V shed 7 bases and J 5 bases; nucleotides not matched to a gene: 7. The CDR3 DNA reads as TGTGCCAGCAAAACCGGGACAGGGGTTTATGGCTACACCTTC. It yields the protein CASKTGTGVYGYTF.

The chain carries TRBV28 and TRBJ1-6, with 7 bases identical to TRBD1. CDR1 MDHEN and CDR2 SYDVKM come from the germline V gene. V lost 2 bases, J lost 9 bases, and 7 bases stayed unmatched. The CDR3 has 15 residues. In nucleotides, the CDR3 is TGTGCCAGCAGTTTAGTGGGGACAGTGGCTTCACCCCTCCACTTT. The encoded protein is CASSLVGTVASPLHF. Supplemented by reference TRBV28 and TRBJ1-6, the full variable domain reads DVKVTQSSRYLVKRTGEKVFLECVQDMDHENMFWYRQDPGLGLRLIYFSYDVKMKEKGDIPEGYSVSREKKERFSLILESASTNQTSMYLCASSLVGTVASPLHFGNGTRLTVT.

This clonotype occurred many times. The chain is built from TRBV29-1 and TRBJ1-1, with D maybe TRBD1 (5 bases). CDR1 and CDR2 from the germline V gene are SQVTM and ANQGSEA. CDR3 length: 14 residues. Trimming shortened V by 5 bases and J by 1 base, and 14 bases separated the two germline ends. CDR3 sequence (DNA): TGCAGCGTTAATCCGGGACCCAGGAACACTGAAGCTTTCTTT. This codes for CSVNPGPRNTEAFF.

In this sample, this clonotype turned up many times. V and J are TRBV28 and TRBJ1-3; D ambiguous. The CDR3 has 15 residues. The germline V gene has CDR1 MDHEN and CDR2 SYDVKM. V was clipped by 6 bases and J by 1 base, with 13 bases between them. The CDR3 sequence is CASRPAGRSGNTIYF. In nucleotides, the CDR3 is TGTGCCAGCAGACCCGCCGGGAGATCTGGAAACACCATATATTTT.

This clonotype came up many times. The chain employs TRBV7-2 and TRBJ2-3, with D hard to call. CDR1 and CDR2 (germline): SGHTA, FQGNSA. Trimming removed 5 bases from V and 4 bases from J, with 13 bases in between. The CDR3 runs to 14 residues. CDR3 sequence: CASSLTYGADTQYF. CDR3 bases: TGTGCCAGCAGCCTAACGTATGGCGCAGATACGCAGTATTTT.

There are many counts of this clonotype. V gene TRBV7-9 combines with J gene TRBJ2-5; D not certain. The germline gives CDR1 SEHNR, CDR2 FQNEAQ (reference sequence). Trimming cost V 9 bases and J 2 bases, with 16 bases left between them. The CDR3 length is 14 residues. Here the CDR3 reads CASERSRSQETQYF. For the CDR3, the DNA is TGTGCCAGTGAAAGGTCCAGGAGTCAAGAGACCCAGTACTTC. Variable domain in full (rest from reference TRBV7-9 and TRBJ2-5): DTGVSQNPRHKITKRGQNVTFRCDPISEHNRLYWYRQTLGQGPEFLTYFQNEAQLEKSRLLSDRFSAERPKGSFSTLEIQRTEQGDSAMYLCASERSRSQETQYFGPGTRLLVL.

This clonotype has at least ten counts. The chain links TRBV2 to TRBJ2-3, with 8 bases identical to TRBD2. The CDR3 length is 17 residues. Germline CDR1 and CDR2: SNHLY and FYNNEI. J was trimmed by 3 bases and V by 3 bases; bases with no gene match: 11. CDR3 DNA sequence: TGTGCCAGCAGTGAGAGCGGGAGCGGGCTTAGGACAGATACGCAGTATTTT. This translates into CASSESGSGLRTDTQYF.

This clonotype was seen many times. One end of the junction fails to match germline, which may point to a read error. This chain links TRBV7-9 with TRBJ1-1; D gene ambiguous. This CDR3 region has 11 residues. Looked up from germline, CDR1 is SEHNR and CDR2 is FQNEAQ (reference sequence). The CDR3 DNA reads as TGTGCCAGCAGCACCAACAGTGAAGCTTTCTTT. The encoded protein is CASSTNSEAFF.

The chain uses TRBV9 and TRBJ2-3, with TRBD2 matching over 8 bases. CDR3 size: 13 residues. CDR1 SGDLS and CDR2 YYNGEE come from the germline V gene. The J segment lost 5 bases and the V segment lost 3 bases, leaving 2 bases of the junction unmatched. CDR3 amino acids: CASSDAGGDTQYF. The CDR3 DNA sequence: TGTGCCAGCAGCGATGCGGGGGGAGATACGCAGTATTTT.

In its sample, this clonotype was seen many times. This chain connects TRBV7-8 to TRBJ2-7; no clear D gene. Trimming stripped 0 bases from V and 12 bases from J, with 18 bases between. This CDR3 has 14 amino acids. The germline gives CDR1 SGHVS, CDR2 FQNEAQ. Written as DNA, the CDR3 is TGTGCCAGCAGCTTAGCGCTTTCGGAAGAAGCTTGGTACTTC. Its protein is CASSLALSEEAWYF.

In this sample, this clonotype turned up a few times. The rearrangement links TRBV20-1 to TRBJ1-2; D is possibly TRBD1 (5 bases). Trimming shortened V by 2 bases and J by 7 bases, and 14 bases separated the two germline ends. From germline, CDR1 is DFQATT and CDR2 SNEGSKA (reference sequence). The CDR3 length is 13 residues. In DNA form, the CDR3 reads TGCAGTGCTAGACCCTGGGGGGACGCTGGCTACACCTTC. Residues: CSARPWGDAGYTF.